This T cell receptor beta chain stems from a study of identical twins. TCRdb re-called the 5' RACE reads through MiXCR, storing one row per CDR3 protein. The sample gives approximately 600,000 distinct CDR3 sequences, 7.5% to 10% of which show up once; around 3.1% is in the top ten. In this sample, this clonotype turned up a few times. Its antigen is still unknown. Germline and junction disagree at one end, which may indicate a read error. Study-level results: The study found excess low generation probability among twin-shared out-of-frame alpha sequences. The conclusions drew on cross-sectional statistical analysis instead of tracking the same donors. With abundant cord blood beta clonotypes, insertions were fewer; memory repertoires showed no such pattern.

These data were likewise used in another study, on yellow fever vaccine responses in identical twins.

Sequenced material: PBMCs. The sequence derives from a woman aged 18-29 years in good health.

CDR3 residues: CASSLSPGVGELFF. The DNA of the CDR3 is TGTGCTAGCAGCTTAAGCCCAGGAGTCGGGGAGCTGTTTTTT. The chain employs TRBV7-7 and TRBJ2-2; D is unresolved. Germline CDR1 is SSHAT and CDR2 is FNYEAQ (reference sequence). This CDR3 has 14 amino acids.